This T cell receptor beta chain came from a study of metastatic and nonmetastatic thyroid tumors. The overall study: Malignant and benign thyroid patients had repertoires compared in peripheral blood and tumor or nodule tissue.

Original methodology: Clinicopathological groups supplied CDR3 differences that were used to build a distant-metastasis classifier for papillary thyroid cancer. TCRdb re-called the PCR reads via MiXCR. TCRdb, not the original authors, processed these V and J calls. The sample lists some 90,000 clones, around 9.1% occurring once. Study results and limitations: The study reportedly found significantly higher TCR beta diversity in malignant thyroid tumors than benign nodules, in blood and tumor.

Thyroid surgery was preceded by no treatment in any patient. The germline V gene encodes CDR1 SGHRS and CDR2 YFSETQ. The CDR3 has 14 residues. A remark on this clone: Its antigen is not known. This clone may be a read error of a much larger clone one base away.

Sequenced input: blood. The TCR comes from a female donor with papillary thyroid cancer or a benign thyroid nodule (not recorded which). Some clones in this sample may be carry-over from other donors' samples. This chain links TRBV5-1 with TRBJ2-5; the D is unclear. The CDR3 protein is CASGLARVRETQYF. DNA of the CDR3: TGCGCCAGCGGCTTGGCCCGGGTACGGGAGACCCAGTACTTC.